A selection of T cell receptor beta chains follows, all from one sample in a study of T cell changes during pregnancy in multiple sclerosis. Only in-frame clones appear in the TCRdb table, and some are missing; sequencing was by immunoSEQ multiplex PCR. This sample has more than 90,000 clones, with more than 85% found just once. The sequencing here drew on peripheral blood, taken in the second trimester of pregnancy. All receptors derive from a female donor with multiple sclerosis, enrolled in a pregnancy study. Each CDR3 is given with its conserved first and last residue. Fields, in order: V gene, J gene, clone size, D gene, CDR3 length, CDR3 DNA, CDR3 protein. The D gene is left open where the match is weak. Clone size is not always given. Where it is, it says once, few, many or a class for expanded clones.

TRBV6-5	TRBJ1-5	NA	NA	15	TGTGCCAGCAGTTACTCGGGGGGGAGCAATCAGCCCCAGCATTTT	CASSYSGGSNQPQHF
TRBV19	TRBJ2-5	NA	NA	16	TGTGCCAGTAGTTCCTTTGTGGCCAGGGGTGCGGAGACCCAGTACTTC	CASSSFVARGAETQYF
TRBV29-1	TRBJ1-2	once	TRBD1	13	TGCAGCGCTCCACTACAGGGGCACTATGGCTACACCTTC	CSAPLQGHYGYTF
TRBV13	TRBJ2-3	NA	TRBD2	15	TGTGCCAGCAGCTTGGGAGGGCAAGTAACAGATACGCAGTATTTT	CASSLGGQVTDTQYF
TRBV5-6	TRBJ2-1	NA	TRBD2	14	TGTGCCAGCAACGGACTAGTAACCTACAATGAGCAGTTCTTC	CASNGLVTYNEQFF
TRBV5-1	TRBJ2-3	NA	TRBD2	15	TGCGCCAGCCGCCAACTAGCGGAGCGCACAGATACGCAGTATTTT	CASRQLAERTDTQYF
TRBV11-2	TRBJ2-7	NA	NA	12	TGTGCCAGCAGCCTTGGGACATTCGAGCAGTACTTC	CASSLGTFEQYF
TRBV19	TRBJ2-5	NA	NA	16	TGTGCCAGTAGTATAACGGCGACTCGCGAGCAAGAGACCCAGTACTTC	CASSITATREQETQYF
TRBV19	TRBJ2-2	NA	TRBD1	14	TGTGCCAGTAGTCTTCGACAGGGCACCGGGGAGCTGTTTTTT	CASSLRQGTGELFF
TRBV2	TRBJ2-7	NA	TRBD2	17	TGTGCCAGCAGTGATCAGGGTAGCGGGAGAAAGGCCTACGAGCAGTACTTC	CASSDQGSGRKAYEQYF
TRBV5-6	TRBJ1-2	once	NA	14	TGTGCCAGCAGCATGTCGGGAAGAGATTATGGCTACACCTTC	CASSMSGRDYGYTF
TRBV6-1	TRBJ2-3	NA	NA	14	TGTGCCAGCAGTGAAGTCACAGGGTTAGATACGCAGTATTTT	CASSEVTGLDTQYF
TRBV19	TRBJ2-3	NA	NA	15	TGTGCCAGTAGTATAAGACTAGGATTCACAGATACGCAGTATTTT	CASSIRLGFTDTQYF
TRBV6-5	TRBJ2-7	NA	TRBD1	15	TGTGCCAGCAGTAACTCCAGGGGGCACTCCTACGAGCAGTACTTC	CASSNSRGHSYEQYF
TRBV7-2	TRBJ1-1	NA	NA	16	TGTGCCAGCAGCTTAGCGCTGGCCAGAAGTAACACTGAAGCTTTCTTT	CASSLALARSNTEAFF
TRBV11-2	TRBJ2-3	NA	TRBD1	15	TGTGCCAGCAGCTACGACGGGACAGGGACAGATACGCAGTATTTT	CASSYDGTGTDTQYF
TRBV6-1	TRBJ2-5	NA	NA	13	TGTGCCAGCAGTGCGAAGAGGCGAGAGACCCAGTACTTC	CASSAKRRETQYF
TRBV4-1	TRBJ2-2	once	NA	15	TGCGCCAGCAGCCAAGTTGGCAAGCGCACCGGGGAGCTGTTTTTT	CASSQVGKRTGELFF
TRBV6-6	TRBJ2-3	NA	NA	14	TGTGCCAGCAGACAGGGTCTTGGCACAGATACGCAGTATTTT	CASRQGLGTDTQYF